This TCR beta chain was sequenced for a study of human T cells and chemical hapten exposure. The study's findings and limits: Significantly greater numbers of large CDR3 similarity clusters came from expanded TCRs than from controls.

Specified time point: patch test 3, about 24 weeks after DPC sensitization. Treatment of the sample: therapeutic diphenylcyclopropenone sensitization with weekly scalp DPC. Sequencing started from total RNA isolated from unfractionated whole blood. CDR3 length: 14 amino acids. Germline CDR1 is SGHTA and CDR2 is FQGNSA. The V end lost 1 base, the J end lost 10 bases, and 11 bases lay between the germline ends. Note on this clonotype: What it binds is unknown.

TCRdb reanalysed the RACE reads using MiXCR and keeps one entry per CDR3 protein. There are about 160,000 distinct CDR3 sequences in the sample; 28% occur only once, and 2.1% lies in the top ten. The TCR sequence derives from a woman between 18 and 30 years old with alopecia areata. Some clones in this sample may be carry-over from other donors' samples. V gene TRBV7-2 combines with J gene TRBJ1-6; a possible D gene is TRBD1 (5 bases). The sequenced sample was whole blood, obtained in connection with sensitization to the hapten diphenylcyclopropenone (DPC). In nucleotides, the CDR3 is TGTGCCAGCAGCTTAGATGGGGGGGGGTCACCCCTCCACTTT. Amino acids: CASSLDGGGSPLHF.